The T cell receptor (beta chain) under discussion was sequenced for a study of T cells in Graves' hyperthyroidism and ophthalmopathy. Study conclusions and caveats: A median approximately 6.8 months before onset, the model predicted ophthalmopathy. Blood also held most thyroid clonotypes expanded beyond 0.001.

RNA transcripts provided the source from which TCR beta CDR3 regions were amplified. HTBI primers were the set used in a first-round RT-PCR of the TCR CDR3. TCRdb itself ran the multiplex PCR reads through MiXCR, one entry per CDR3 protein. The data show around 700,000 distinct CDR3 sequences, 18% seen once. The sample holds many counts of this clonotype. What it binds is unknown. J gave up 6 bases and V 3 bases, and 9 bases lay outside the gene matches. The CDR3 loop spans 15 amino acids. Germline V gene lookup returns CDR1 LGHDT and CDR2 YNNKEL (reference sequence). The sequence derives from a woman aged 45 to 65 with Graves' hyperthyroidism that later progressed to Graves' ophthalmopathy. The chain recombines TRBV3-1 with TRBJ1-2; 8 nucleotides line up with TRBD1. Specimen: blood. This chain's CDR3 is CASSQQGASLNGYTF. CDR3 coding DNA: TGTGCCAGCAGCCAGCAGGGGGCGAGCCTAAATGGCTACACCTTC.